The rows below give T cell receptor beta chains drawn from one sample of a study of regulatory T cells in long-lasting Graves disease. TCRdb re-derived calls from the multiplex PCR reads in MiXCR, one entry per CDR3 protein. The sample gives roughly 560,000 distinct CDR3 sequences, 16% of which show up once; 20% to 30% is in the top ten. The data were also submitted as part of a second study, on T cells in Graves' hyperthyroidism and ophthalmopathy.

The specimen comprised peripheral blood mononuclear cells (PBMCs), sampled at new diagnosis, from a patient treated with antithyroid drugs. Receptors originate from a woman aged 35-65 years with Graves disease. The CDR3 runs from the conserved cysteine through the conserved F or W. Fields, in order: V gene, clone size, J gene, D gene, CDR3 protein, CDR3 DNA. A D gene is named only where the DNA matches it firmly. Expanded clones get a size class; other rows say once, few or many, or leave the size out.

v_call: TRBV18; clone_size: many; j_call: TRBJ1-2; d_call: NA; cdr3_aa: CASSPDANYGYTF; cdr3_nt: TGTGCCAGCAGCCCTGACGCCAACTATGGCTACACCTTC
v_call: TRBV7-6; clone_size: NA; j_call: TRBJ1-2; d_call: TRBD1; cdr3_aa: CASSERYRDRAYGYTF; cdr3_nt: TGTGCCAGCAGCGAACGATACCGGGACAGGGCCTATGGCTACACCTTC
v_call: TRBV10-3; clone_size: many; j_call: TRBJ2-1; d_call: TRBD2; cdr3_aa: CAISDQGLAGKDYNEQFF; cdr3_nt: TGTGCCATCAGTGACCAGGGACTAGCGGGGAAAGATTACAATGAGCAGTTCTTC
v_call: TRBV13; clone_size: few; j_call: TRBJ1-2; d_call: TRBD1; cdr3_aa: CASSFLPAGGDGYTF; cdr3_nt: TGTGCCAGCAGCTTCCTCCCCGCAGGGGGCGATGGCTACACCTTC
v_call: TRBV3-1; clone_size: NA; j_call: TRBJ1-4; d_call: NA; cdr3_aa: CASSQAGRSGEKLFF; cdr3_nt: TGTGCCAGCAGCCAAGCGGGGCGGAGTGGCGAAAAACTGTTTTTT
v_call: TRBV6-1; clone_size: many; j_call: TRBJ2-5; d_call: NA; cdr3_aa: CASSTHGGETQYF; cdr3_nt: TGTGCCAGCAGTACCCACGGTGGGGAGACCCAGTACTTC
v_call: TRBV24-1; clone_size: few; j_call: TRBJ1-1; d_call: NA; cdr3_aa: CATSEGGRAFF; cdr3_nt: TGTGCCACCAGTGAAGGGGGGAGAGCTTTCTTT
v_call: TRBV19; clone_size: few; j_call: TRBJ1-2; d_call: TRBD1; cdr3_aa: CASVRTGEYGYTF; cdr3_nt: TGTGCCAGTGTTCGGACAGGGGAATATGGCTACACCTTC
v_call: TRBV29-1; clone_size: few; j_call: TRBJ1-4; d_call: NA; cdr3_aa: CSVDRGGSAGTELFF; cdr3_nt: TGCAGCGTTGACCGGGGGGGGTCCGCGGGTACGGAACTGTTTTTT
v_call: TRBV4-1; clone_size: NA; j_call: TRBJ2-7; d_call: NA; cdr3_aa: CASSPHGVHEQYF; cdr3_nt: TGCGCCAGCAGCCCTCATGGGGTCCACGAGCAGTACTTC
v_call: TRBV6-1; clone_size: many; j_call: TRBJ1-1; d_call: NA; cdr3_aa: CASSGRATTEAFF; cdr3_nt: TGTGCCAGCAGTGGCAGGGCTACCACTGAAGCTTTCTTT
v_call: TRBV7-8; clone_size: many; j_call: TRBJ2-7; d_call: TRBD1; cdr3_aa: CASSSAGGTGSYEQYF; cdr3_nt: TGTGCCAGCAGCTCAGCTGGCGGGACAGGGTCCTACGAGCAGTACTTC
v_call: TRBV28; clone_size: many; j_call: TRBJ2-4; d_call: TRBD2; cdr3_aa: CASRAGGPKNIQYF; cdr3_nt: TGTGCCAGCAGAGCGGGGGGGCCCAAAAACATTCAGTACTTC
v_call: TRBV12-3/TRBV12-4; clone_size: NA; j_call: TRBJ1-1; d_call: NA; cdr3_aa: CASSPGKKTEAFF; cdr3_nt: TGTGCCAGCAGCCCTGGAAAAAAAACTGAAGCTTTCTTT
v_call: TRBV24-1; clone_size: few; j_call: TRBJ1-4; d_call: TRBD1; cdr3_aa: CATSDATGVEEKLFF; cdr3_nt: TGTGCCACCAGTGATGCGACAGGGGTTGAGGAAAAACTGTTTTTT
v_call: TRBV18; clone_size: many; j_call: TRBJ2-1; d_call: NA; cdr3_aa: CASSPGRLSSSYNEQFF; cdr3_nt: TGTGCCAGCTCACCCGGCCGACTATCGAGCTCCTACAATGAGCAGTTCTTC
v_call: TRBV3-1; clone_size: few; j_call: TRBJ2-5; d_call: NA; cdr3_aa: CASSQVPGAVETQYF; cdr3_nt: TGTGCCAGCAGCCAAGTTCCAGGGGCTGTTGAGACCCAGTACTTC
v_call: TRBV20-1; clone_size: few; j_call: TRBJ1-1; d_call: NA; cdr3_aa: CSVSRSNTEAFF; cdr3_nt: TGCAGTGTTAGTCGGTCGAACACTGAAGCTTTCTTT
v_call: TRBV20-1; clone_size: few; j_call: TRBJ2-1; d_call: TRBD1; cdr3_aa: CSATWDSPTLSSYNEQFF; cdr3_nt: TGCAGTGCGACCTGGGACAGTCCGACACTGAGCTCCTACAATGAGCAGTTCTTC
v_call: TRBV20-1; clone_size: NA; j_call: TRBJ1-1; d_call: NA; cdr3_aa: CSATRSDRLNTEAFF; cdr3_nt: TGCAGTGCCACAAGATCAGACAGGCTGAACACTGAAGCTTTCTTT
v_call: TRBV5-4; clone_size: NA; j_call: TRBJ2-7; d_call: NA; cdr3_aa: CASSFGQNSYEQYF; cdr3_nt: TGTGCCAGCAGCTTTGGTCAGAATTCCTACGAGCAGTACTTC
v_call: TRBV6-1; clone_size: NA; j_call: TRBJ2-3; d_call: TRBD2; cdr3_aa: CAGRNSGGAGDTQYF; cdr3_nt: TGTGCCGGCAGAAATAGCGGGGGGGCCGGAGATACGCAGTATTTT
v_call: TRBV6-1; clone_size: NA; j_call: TRBJ2-5; d_call: TRBD1; cdr3_aa: CASRDRGGAPWETQYF; cdr3_nt: TGTGCCAGCAGGGACAGGGGAGGGGCACCGTGGGAGACCCAGTACTTC
v_call: TRBV10-3; clone_size: NA; j_call: TRBJ2-1; d_call: NA; cdr3_aa: CAISGRMDGYNEQFF; cdr3_nt: TGTGCCATCAGTGGCAGAATGGACGGCTACAATGAGCAGTTCTTC
v_call: TRBV7-8; clone_size: NA; j_call: TRBJ1-3; d_call: NA; cdr3_aa: CASILGRSGNTIYF; cdr3_nt: TGTGCCAGCATTCTGGGCCGCTCTGGAAACACCATATATTTT
v_call: TRBV30; clone_size: many; j_call: TRBJ2-3; d_call: NA; cdr3_aa: CAWSVGRVSSTDTQYF; cdr3_nt: TGTGCCTGGAGTGTAGGGCGGGTCTCTAGCACAGATACGCAGTATTTT
v_call: TRBV7-3; clone_size: few; j_call: TRBJ2-2; d_call: NA; cdr3_aa: CASSSTVTGELFF; cdr3_nt: TGTGCCAGCAGCTCGACAGTCACCGGGGAGCTGTTTTTT
v_call: TRBV28; clone_size: NA; j_call: TRBJ2-6; d_call: NA; cdr3_aa: CASRLPGSGANVLTF; cdr3_nt: TGTGCCAGCCGATTGCCAGGCTCTGGGGCCAACGTCCTGACTTTC
v_call: TRBV19; clone_size: few; j_call: TRBJ2-3; d_call: NA; cdr3_aa: CASYGGAQDTQYF; cdr3_nt: TGTGCCAGTTACGGGGGAGCACAAGATACGCAGTATTTT
v_call: TRBV10-3; clone_size: many; j_call: TRBJ2-5; d_call: NA; cdr3_aa: CAISESGLQETQYF; cdr3_nt: TGTGCCATCAGTGAGTCTGGGCTCCAAGAGACCCAGTACTTC
v_call: TRBV12-3/TRBV12-4; clone_size: few; j_call: TRBJ1-3; d_call: TRBD1; cdr3_aa: CASREVGTASGNTIYF; cdr3_nt: TGTGCCAGCAGGGAGGTCGGGACAGCCTCTGGAAACACCATATATTTT
v_call: TRBV19; clone_size: NA; j_call: TRBJ2-5; d_call: NA; cdr3_aa: CASSKGTQLQETQYF; cdr3_nt: TGTGCCAGTAGTAAAGGGACACAACTCCAAGAGACCCAGTACTTC
v_call: TRBV11-2; clone_size: many; j_call: TRBJ2-1; d_call: NA; cdr3_aa: CASSLVWGEQFF; cdr3_nt: TGTGCCAGCAGCTTAGTGTGGGGTGAGCAGTTCTTC
v_call: TRBV4-1; clone_size: NA; j_call: TRBJ2-3; d_call: TRBD2; cdr3_aa: CASSQDRWGLAGGADTQYF; cdr3_nt: TGCGCCAGCAGCCAAGATAGGTGGGGACTAGCGGGGGGAGCAGATACGCAGTATTTT
v_call: TRBV5-1; clone_size: many; j_call: TRBJ2-2; d_call: NA; cdr3_aa: CASSLDLPGELFF; cdr3_nt: TGCGCCAGCAGCTTGGATCTTCCCGGGGAGCTGTTTTTT
v_call: TRBV5-6; clone_size: few; j_call: TRBJ1-1; d_call: NA; cdr3_aa: CASSIAWTLNTEAFF; cdr3_nt: TGTGCCAGCAGCATCGCATGGACATTGAACACTGAAGCTTTCTTT
v_call: TRBV7-8; clone_size: NA; j_call: TRBJ2-1; d_call: NA; cdr3_aa: CASSLGGSGRYNEQFF; cdr3_nt: TGTGCCAGCAGCTTAGGAGGGAGCGGACGATACAATGAGCAGTTCTTC
v_call: TRBV10-3; clone_size: many; j_call: TRBJ1-1; d_call: TRBD1; cdr3_aa: CAIRRTGKDTEAFF; cdr3_nt: TGTGCCATCAGAAGGACAGGGAAGGACACTGAAGCTTTCTTT
v_call: TRBV5-1; clone_size: NA; j_call: TRBJ1-1; d_call: NA; cdr3_aa: CASSLDVLNTEAFF; cdr3_nt: TGCGCCAGCAGCTTGGATGTTTTGAACACTGAAGCTTTCTTT
v_call: TRBV24-1; clone_size: many; j_call: TRBJ2-5; d_call: NA; cdr3_aa: CATSDVETQYF; cdr3_nt: TGTGCCACCAGTGATGTAGAGACCCAGTACTTC
v_call: TRBV7-9; clone_size: NA; j_call: TRBJ2-2; d_call: TRBD1; cdr3_aa: CASSLGSPGTALTGELFF; cdr3_nt: TGTGCCAGCAGCTTAGGCTCGCCCGGGACAGCTTTAACCGGGGAGCTGTTTTTT
v_call: TRBV7-9; clone_size: NA; j_call: TRBJ2-3; d_call: TRBD2; cdr3_aa: CASSFGLARIDTQYF; cdr3_nt: TGTGCCAGCAGCTTCGGACTAGCAAGAATAGATACGCAGTATTTT
v_call: TRBV12-3/TRBV12-4; clone_size: many; j_call: TRBJ2-1; d_call: TRBD2; cdr3_aa: CASSGLAGDLSYNEQFF; cdr3_nt: TGTGCCAGCAGCGGACTAGCGGGGGACCTCTCCTACAATGAGCAGTTCTTC
v_call: TRBV20-1; clone_size: many; j_call: TRBJ2-7; d_call: NA; cdr3_aa: CSARDPRQGLSREQYF; cdr3_nt: TGCAGTGCTAGAGATCCCCGGCAGGGTCTTTCTAGGGAGCAGTACTTC
v_call: TRBV2; clone_size: many; j_call: TRBJ1-5; d_call: NA; cdr3_aa: CASSPALLRGPQHF; cdr3_nt: TGTGCCAGCAGTCCGGCCCTCTTAAGGGGGCCCCAGCATTTT
v_call: TRBV6-2/TRBV6-3; clone_size: many; j_call: TRBJ2-1; d_call: TRBD1; cdr3_aa: CASSYSGQPYNEQFF; cdr3_nt: TGTGCCAGCAGTTACTCGGGACAGCCCTACAATGAGCAGTTCTTC